The entry below describes one TCR beta chain. This specimen belongs to a study of T-cell reconstitution after alpha-beta-depleted transplantation in children. After removal of 2 bases from V and 8 bases from J, the junction contained 10 bases not matched to a gene. The CDR3 is 16 amino acids. The germline V gene has CDR1 MRHNA and CDR2 SNTAGT. Preparing the TCRbeta library involved the use of unique molecular identifiers. TCRdb ran MiXCR on the PCR reads and lists one entry per CDR3 protein. Altogether hundreds of thousands of distinct CDR3 sequences are present, around 16% being singletons, with the ten largest covering 1.1%.

This chain uses TRBV6-4 with TRBJ2-1, with 9 bases fitting TRBD2. The TCR originated in a human donor who donated a stem cell graft to a child with acute myeloid leukemia. This material consisted of PBMCs from the stem cell graft donor, taken from the stem cell graft. The CDR3 here is CASSDEASGARDEQFF. The CDR3 DNA reads as TGTGCCAGCAGTGACGAGGCTAGCGGGGCCCGGGATGAGCAGTTCTTC.